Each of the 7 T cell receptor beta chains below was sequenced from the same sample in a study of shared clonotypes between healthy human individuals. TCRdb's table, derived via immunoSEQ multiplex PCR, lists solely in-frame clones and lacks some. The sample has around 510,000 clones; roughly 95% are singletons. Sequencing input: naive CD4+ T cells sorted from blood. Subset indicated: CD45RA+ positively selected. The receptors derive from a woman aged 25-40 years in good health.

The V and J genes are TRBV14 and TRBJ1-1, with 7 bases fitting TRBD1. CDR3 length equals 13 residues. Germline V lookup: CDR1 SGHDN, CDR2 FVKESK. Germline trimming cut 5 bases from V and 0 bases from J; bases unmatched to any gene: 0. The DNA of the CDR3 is TGTGCCAGCAGCGGACAGGTGAACACTGAAGCTTTCTTT. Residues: CASSGQVNTEAFF.

The chain's CDR3 is CASSFSLRIMGLHYNEQFF. CDR3 coding DNA: TGTGCCAGCAGCTTCTCCCTCCGGATTATGGGACTACATTACAATGAGCAGTTCTTC. The J gene is TRBJ2-1, the V gene TRBV12-1; TRBD2, the table's D call, was not compared with the DNA. TRBV12-1 counts as a pseudogene. The CDR3 runs to 19 residues.

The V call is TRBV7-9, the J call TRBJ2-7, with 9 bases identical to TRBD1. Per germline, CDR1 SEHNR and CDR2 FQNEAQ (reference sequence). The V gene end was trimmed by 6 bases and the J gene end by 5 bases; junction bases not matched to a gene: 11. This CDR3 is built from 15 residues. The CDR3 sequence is CASRAPGTGTHEQYF. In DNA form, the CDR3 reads TGTGCCAGCAGAGCCCCGGGGACAGGGACCCACGAGCAGTACTTC.

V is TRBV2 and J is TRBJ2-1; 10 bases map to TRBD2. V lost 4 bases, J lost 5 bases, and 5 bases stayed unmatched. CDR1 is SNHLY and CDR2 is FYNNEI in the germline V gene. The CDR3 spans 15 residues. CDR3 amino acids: CASSAPGLADNEQFF. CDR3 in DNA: TGTGCCAGCAGTGCCCCTGGACTAGCGGACAATGAGCAGTTCTTC.

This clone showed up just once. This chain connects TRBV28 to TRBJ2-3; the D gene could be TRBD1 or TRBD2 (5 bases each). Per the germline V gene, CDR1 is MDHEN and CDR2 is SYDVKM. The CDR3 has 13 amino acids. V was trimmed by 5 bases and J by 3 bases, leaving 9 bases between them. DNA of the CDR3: TGTGCCAGCAGTGAGCGGACAACAGATACGCAGTATTTT. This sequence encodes CASSERTTDTQYF.

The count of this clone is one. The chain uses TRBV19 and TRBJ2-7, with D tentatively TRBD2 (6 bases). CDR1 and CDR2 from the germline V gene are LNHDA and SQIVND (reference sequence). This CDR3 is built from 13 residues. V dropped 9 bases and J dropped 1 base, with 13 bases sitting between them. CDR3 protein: CASREIGSYEQYF. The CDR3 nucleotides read TGTGCCAGCCGGGAGATAGGGTCCTACGAGCAGTACTTC.

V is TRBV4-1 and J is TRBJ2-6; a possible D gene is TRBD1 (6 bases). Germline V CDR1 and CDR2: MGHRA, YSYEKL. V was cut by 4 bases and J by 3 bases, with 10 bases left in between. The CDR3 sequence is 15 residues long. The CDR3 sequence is CASSPDRRGANVLTF. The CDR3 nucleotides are TGCGCCAGCAGCCCCGACAGGCGTGGGGCCAACGTCCTGACTTTC.